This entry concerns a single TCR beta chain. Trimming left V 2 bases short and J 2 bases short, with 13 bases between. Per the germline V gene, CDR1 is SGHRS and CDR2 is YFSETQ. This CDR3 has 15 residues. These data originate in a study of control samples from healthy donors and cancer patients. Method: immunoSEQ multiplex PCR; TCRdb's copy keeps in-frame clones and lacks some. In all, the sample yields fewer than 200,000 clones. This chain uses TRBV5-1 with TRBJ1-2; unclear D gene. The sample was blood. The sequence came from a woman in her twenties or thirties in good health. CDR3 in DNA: TGCGCCAGCAGCTTAGAGGGTCGAGGAAACTATGGCTACACCTTC. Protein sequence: CASSLEGRGNYGYTF.